A selection of T cell receptor beta chains follows, all from one sample in a study of human T cells and chemical hapten exposure. TCRdb recomputed calls from the RACE reads with MiXCR, one row per CDR3 protein. The sample holds 80,000 to 95,000 distinct CDR3 sequences, about 10% seen once. The source material was whole blood, sampled in connection with sensitization to the hapten diphenylcyclopropenone (DPC). These receptors were taken from a woman between 45 and 60 years old with alopecia areata. Some clones in this sample may be carry-over from other donors' samples. The CDR3 runs from the conserved cysteine through the conserved F or W. A D gene is named only where the DNA matches it firmly. Clone size is not always given. Where it is, it says once, few, many or a class for expanded clones.

clone_size,d_call,v_call,j_call,cdr3_aa,cdr3_nt
few,TRBD2,TRBV9,TRBJ2-7,CASSVSGGYEQYF,TGTGCCAGCAGCGTTTCGGGGGGCTACGAGCAGTACTTC
many,TRBD1,TRBV4-3,TRBJ2-1,CASSQDNRGDNEQFF,TGCGCCAGCAGCCAAGATAACAGGGGGGACAATGAGCAGTTCTTC
-,-,TRBV7-2,TRBJ1-4,CASSSHQGTNEKLFF,TGTGCCAGCAGCTCGCACCAGGGCACTAATGAAAAACTGTTTTTT
few,-,TRBV5-1,TRBJ1-1,CASTGPTEAFF,TGCGCCAGCACCGGGCCGACTGAAGCTTTCTTT
many,TRBD1,TRBV29-1,TRBJ2-1,CSVEQGALGEQFF,TGCAGCGTTGAACAGGGGGCCCTTGGTGAGCAGTTCTTC
few,-,TRBV14,TRBJ2-5,CASSDISRAQYF,TGTGCCAGCAGCGACATTTCTAGGGCCCAGTACTTC
few,-,TRBV7-9,TRBJ2-6,CASSLLGGGDSGANVLTF,TGTGCCAGCAGCTTATTAGGCGGAGGGGATTCTGGGGCCAACGTCCTGACTTTC
few,-,TRBV21-1,TRBJ2-6,CASGEDRGLGANVLTF,TGTGCCAGCGGGGAGGACAGGGGGCTTGGGGCCAACGTCCTGACTTTC
-,-,TRBV24-1,TRBJ2-1,CATSAPGYNEQFF,TGTGCCACCAGTGCGCCAGGATACAATGAGCAGTTCTTC
-,TRBD1,TRBV3-1,TRBJ2-7,CASSRGDRGYEQYF,TGTGCCAGCAGCCGAGGGGACAGGGGTTACGAGCAGTACTTC
many,-,TRBV7-6,TRBJ1-3,CASSRSLGVGNTIYF,TGTGCCAGCAGCCGGAGTCTGGGGGTCGGAAACACCATATATTTT
many,-,TRBV7-9,TRBJ2-7,CASSGGTAIFYEQYF,TGTGCCAGCAGCGGAGGGACAGCGATATTCTACGAGCAGTACTTC
-,TRBD1,TRBV29-1,TRBJ2-7,CSVGGTAESTQYEQYF,TGCAGCGTTGGAGGGACAGCGGAATCAACCCAGTACGAGCAGTACTTC
few,-,TRBV6-5,TRBJ1-4,CASSSRDEKLFF,TGTGCCAGCAGTTCCAGGGATGAAAAACTGTTTTTT
many,-,TRBV10-3,TRBJ1-1,CAIKDAVNTEAFF,TGTGCCATCAAGGACGCGGTGAACACTGAAGCTTTCTTT
-,-,TRBV7-2,TRBJ2-3,CASSLSPTSTDTQYF,TGTGCCAGCAGCTTAAGTCCTACGAGCACAGATACGCAGTATTTT
many,-,TRBV5-1,TRBJ2-2,CASSFTGLNTGELFF,TGCGCCAGCAGCTTCACGGGGCTCAACACCGGGGAGCTGTTTTTT
-,-,TRBV2,TRBJ2-7,CASSEQGGSYEQYF,TGTGCCAGCAGTGAGCAGGGGGGCTCCTACGAGCAGTACTTC
medium-sized,-,TRBV20-1,TRBJ1-4,CSAWYTANEKLFF,TGCAGTGCTTGGTACACGGCTAATGAAAAACTGTTTTTT
many,-,TRBV11-2,TRBJ2-1,CASSSLRDLAQFF,TGTGCCAGCAGCTCATTACGGGACTTAGCTCAGTTCTTC
many,-,TRBV29-1,TRBJ2-6,CSVEEWGRPSGANVLTF,TGCAGCGTTGAAGAATGGGGAAGGCCCTCTGGGGCCAACGTCCTGACTTTC
-,-,TRBV28,TRBJ2-2,CASIPQAAANTGELFF,TGTGCCAGCATTCCTCAGGCGGCCGCGAACACCGGGGAGCTGTTTTTT
-,-,TRBV20-1,TRBJ1-1,CSASAFRGWTEAFF,TGCAGTGCTAGCGCCTTCAGGGGATGGACTGAAGCTTTCTTT
many,-,TRBV7-8,TRBJ2-2,CASTLNTGELFF,TGTGCCAGCACCTTGAACACCGGGGAGCTGTTTTTT
many,-,TRBV18,TRBJ2-1,CASSPEKWEQFF,TGTGCCAGCTCACCGGAAAAATGGGAGCAGTTCTTC
many,TRBD1,TRBV13,TRBJ2-7,CASSPRTGKGYEQYF,TGTGCCAGCAGCCCTAGGACAGGGAAGGGTTACGAGCAGTACTTC